The rows below give T cell receptor beta chains drawn from one sample of a study of T cell changes during pregnancy in multiple sclerosis. The protocol was immunoSEQ multiplex PCR, while the TCRdb copy is restricted to in-frame clones and leaves out a portion. The data hold 35,000 to 45,000 clones, with around nine tenths observed a single time. This material consisted of CD4+ T cells from peripheral blood mononuclear cells, taken in the first trimester of pregnancy. These receptors came from a female donor with multiple sclerosis, enrolled in a pregnancy study. Both conserved end residues are trimmed from each CDR3. Some rows have no size entry. The others give once, few or many, or a class for an expanded clone.

j_call v_call clone_size cdr3_aa
TRBJ2-3 TRBV7-9 NA ASSLDELHTDTQY
TRBJ1-5 TRBV27 NA ASSLRGRNQPQH
TRBJ1-5 TRBV30 NA VWSPRARDIQPQH
TRBJ2-1 TRBV19 NA ASSMGLAGTGEQF
TRBJ1-5 TRBV6-1 NA ASSEAGGRDQPQH
TRBJ2-3 TRBV19 NA ASCLGGTGGDTQY
TRBJ1-5 TRBV2 NA ASSRGLVSNQPQH
TRBJ2-2 TRBV29-1 NA SVFSGELF
TRBJ1-4 TRBV2 NA ASAHGRLLTNEKLF
TRBJ1-1 TRBV5-1 NA ASAVGQLNTEAF
TRBJ1-1 TRBV7-9 NA ASSLGQNMNTEAF
TRBJ2-3 TRBV6-1 NA ASSERRGGTTDTQY
TRBJ2-1 TRBV28 NA ASILGTSGKNEQF
TRBJ2-6 TRBV19 NA ASSNFYRALSGANVLT
TRBJ2-7 TRBV13 NA ASRGPGTAFYEQY
TRBJ2-2 TRBV2 NA ASSENGQGSGELF
TRBJ2-5 TRBV5-1 NA ASSATSDPRETQY
TRBJ1-1 TRBV30 NA AWRLRGANTEAF
TRBJ1-4 TRBV19 NA ASSDLPGASNEKLF
TRBJ2-1 TRBV19 NA ASSPGLAGQLQF
TRBJ2-3 TRBV7-9 NA ASSFGGDSTDTQY
TRBJ1-1 TRBV29-1 once SGQVNTEAF